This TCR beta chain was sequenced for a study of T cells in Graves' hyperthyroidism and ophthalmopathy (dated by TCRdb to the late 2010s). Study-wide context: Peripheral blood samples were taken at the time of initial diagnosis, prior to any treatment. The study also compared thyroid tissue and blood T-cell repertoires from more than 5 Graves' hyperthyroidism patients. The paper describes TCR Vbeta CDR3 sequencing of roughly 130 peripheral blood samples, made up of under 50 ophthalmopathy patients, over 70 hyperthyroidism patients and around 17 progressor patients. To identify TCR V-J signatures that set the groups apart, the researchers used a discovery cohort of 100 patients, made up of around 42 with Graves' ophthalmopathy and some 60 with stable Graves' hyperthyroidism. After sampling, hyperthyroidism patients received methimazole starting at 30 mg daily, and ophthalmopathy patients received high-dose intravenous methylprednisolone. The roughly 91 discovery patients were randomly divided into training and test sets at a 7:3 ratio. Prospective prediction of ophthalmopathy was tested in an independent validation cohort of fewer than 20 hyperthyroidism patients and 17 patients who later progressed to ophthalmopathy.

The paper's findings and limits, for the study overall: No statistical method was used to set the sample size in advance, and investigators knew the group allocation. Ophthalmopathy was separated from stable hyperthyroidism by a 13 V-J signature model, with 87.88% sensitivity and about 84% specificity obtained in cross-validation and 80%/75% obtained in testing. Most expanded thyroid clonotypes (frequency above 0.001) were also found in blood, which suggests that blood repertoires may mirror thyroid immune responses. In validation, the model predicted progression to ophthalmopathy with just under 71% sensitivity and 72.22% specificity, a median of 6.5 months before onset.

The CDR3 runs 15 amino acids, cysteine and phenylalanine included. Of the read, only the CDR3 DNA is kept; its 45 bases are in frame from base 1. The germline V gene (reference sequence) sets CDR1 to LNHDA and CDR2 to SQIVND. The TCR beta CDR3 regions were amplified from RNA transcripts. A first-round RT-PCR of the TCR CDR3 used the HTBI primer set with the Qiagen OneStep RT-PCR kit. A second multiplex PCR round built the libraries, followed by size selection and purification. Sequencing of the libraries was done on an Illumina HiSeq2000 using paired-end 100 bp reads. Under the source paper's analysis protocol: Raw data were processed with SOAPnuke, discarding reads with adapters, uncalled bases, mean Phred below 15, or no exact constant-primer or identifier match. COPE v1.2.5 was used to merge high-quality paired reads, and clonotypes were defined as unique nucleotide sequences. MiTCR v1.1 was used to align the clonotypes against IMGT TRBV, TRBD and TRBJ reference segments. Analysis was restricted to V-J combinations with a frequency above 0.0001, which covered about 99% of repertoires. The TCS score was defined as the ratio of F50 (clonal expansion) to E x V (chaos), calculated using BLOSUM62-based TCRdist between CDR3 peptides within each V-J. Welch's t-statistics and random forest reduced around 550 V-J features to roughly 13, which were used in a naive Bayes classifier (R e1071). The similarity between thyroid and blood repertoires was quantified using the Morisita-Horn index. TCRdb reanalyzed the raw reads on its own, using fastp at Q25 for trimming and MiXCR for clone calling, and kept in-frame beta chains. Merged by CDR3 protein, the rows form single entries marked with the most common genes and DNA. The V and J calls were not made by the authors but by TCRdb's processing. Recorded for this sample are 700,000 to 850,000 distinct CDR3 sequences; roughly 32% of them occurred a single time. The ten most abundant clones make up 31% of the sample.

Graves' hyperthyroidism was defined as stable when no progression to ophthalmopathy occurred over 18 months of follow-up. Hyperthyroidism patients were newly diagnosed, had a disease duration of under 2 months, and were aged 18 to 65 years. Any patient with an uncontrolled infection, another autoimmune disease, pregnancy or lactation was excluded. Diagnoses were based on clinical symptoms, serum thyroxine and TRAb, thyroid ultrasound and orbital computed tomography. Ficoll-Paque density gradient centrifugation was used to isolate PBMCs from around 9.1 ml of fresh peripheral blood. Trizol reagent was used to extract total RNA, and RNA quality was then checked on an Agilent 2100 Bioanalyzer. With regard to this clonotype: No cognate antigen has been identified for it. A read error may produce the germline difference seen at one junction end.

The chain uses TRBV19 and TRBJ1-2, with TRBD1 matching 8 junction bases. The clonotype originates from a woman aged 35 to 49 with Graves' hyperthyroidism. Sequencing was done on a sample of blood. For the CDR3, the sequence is CASSPTGEGTYGCTF. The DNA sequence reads TGTGCCAGTAGCCCGACAGGGGAGGGGACCTATGGCTGCACCTTC.